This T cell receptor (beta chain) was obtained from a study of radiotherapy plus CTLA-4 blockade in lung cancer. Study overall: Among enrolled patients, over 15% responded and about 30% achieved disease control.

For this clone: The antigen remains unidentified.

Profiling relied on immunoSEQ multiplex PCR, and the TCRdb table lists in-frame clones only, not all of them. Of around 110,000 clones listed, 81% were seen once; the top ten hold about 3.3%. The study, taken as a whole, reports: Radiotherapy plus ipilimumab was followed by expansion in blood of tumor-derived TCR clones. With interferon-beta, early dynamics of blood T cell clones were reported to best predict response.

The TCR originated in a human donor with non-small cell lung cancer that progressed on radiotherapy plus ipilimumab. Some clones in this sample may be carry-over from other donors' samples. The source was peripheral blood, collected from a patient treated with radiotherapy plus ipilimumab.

CDR3 sequence (DNA): TGTGCCAGCAGCTTAGCGGGAAGCGCCAACCTGATTCAGCCCCAGCATTTT. It specifies CASSLAGSANLIQPQHF. This chain links TRBV7-2 with TRBJ1-5, with D hard to call. Per germline, CDR1 SGHTA and CDR2 FQGNSA. This CDR3 is 17 amino acids long. Between the trimmed V and J ends, which lost 0 bases and 6 bases, there was a span of 18 bases.